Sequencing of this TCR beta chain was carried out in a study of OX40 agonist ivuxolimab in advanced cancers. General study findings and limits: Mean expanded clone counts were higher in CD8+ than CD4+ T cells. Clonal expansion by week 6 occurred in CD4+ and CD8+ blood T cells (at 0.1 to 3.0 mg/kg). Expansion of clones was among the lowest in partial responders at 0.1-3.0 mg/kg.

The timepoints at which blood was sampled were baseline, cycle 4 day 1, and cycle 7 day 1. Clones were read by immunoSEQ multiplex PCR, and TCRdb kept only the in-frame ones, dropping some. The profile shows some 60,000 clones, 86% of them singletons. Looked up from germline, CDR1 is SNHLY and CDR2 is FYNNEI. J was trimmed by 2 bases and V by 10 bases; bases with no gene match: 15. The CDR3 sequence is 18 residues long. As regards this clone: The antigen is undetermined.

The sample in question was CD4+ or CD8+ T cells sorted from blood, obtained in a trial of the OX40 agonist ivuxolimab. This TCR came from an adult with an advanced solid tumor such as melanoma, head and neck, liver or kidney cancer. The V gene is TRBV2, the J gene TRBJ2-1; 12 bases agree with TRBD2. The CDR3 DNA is TGTGCCAACACCAAGGGGCTAGCGGGGGGGAAAACCTACAATGAGCAGTTCTTC. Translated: CANTKGLAGGKTYNEQFF.